The TCR beta chain under discussion was sequenced for a study of blood T cells in healthy people across ages. Across the whole study: Capturing about one barcoded beta molecule per two T cells was achieved by template switching. Study-wide results and caveats: Reliance upon unsorted PBMCs precluded definitive naive versus antigen-experienced comparison.

A note on this clonotype: Its antigen is not known.

This CDR3 comprises 16 residues. V lost 0 bases to trimming and J lost 1 base, with 13 bases between them. The germline CDR1 and CDR2 sequences are MNHEY and SMNVEV (reference sequence). Donors were systemically healthy Caucasian individuals from Russia aged about 6 to 90 years. A sample-barcoded 5' primer and a J-beta primer mix were used in a second PCR of roughly 6 to 11 cycles. TCRdb redid the calling of the 5' RACE reads with MiXCR, one entry per CDR3 protein. The sample lists about 780,000 distinct CDR3 sequences, roughly 46% occurring once. This sequence originates from a man of 80 years or more in good health. The sample comprised blood. J is TRBJ2-7 and V is TRBV27, with a weak D call TRBD2 (5 bases). CDR3 nucleotides: TGTGCCAGCAGTTTATCGTTAACGGGGTCGTCCTACGAGCAGTACTTC. This sequence encodes CASSLSLTGSSYEQYF.